These 15 T cell receptor beta chains were all obtained from the same sample, sequenced in a study of blood T cell repertoires in COVID-19. Profiled with immunoSEQ multiplex PCR; TCRdb holds only in-frame clones, not every one. Among around 150,000 clones listed, approximately 78% were seen once. The specimen was peripheral blood. Receptors were obtained from a man in his fifties or sixties who had recovered from COVID-19.

The rearrangement links TRBV2 to TRBJ1-1, with a possible D match to TRBD1 (5 bases). The CDR3 is 13 amino acids. Germline values: CDR1 SNHLY, CDR2 FYNNEI. V shed 8 bases and J shed 1 base, with 11 bases lying between them. The CDR3 DNA sequence: TGTGCCAGCTCGGACACGCAGAACACTGAAGCTTTCTTT. This sequence encodes CASSDTQNTEAFF.

This chain links TRBV6-1 with TRBJ2-6; TRBD1 is a possible D gene (5 bases). CDR3 length: 17 amino acids. Trimming took 4 bases from V and 0 from J, leaving 13 bases between them. The germline V gene has CDR1 MNHNS and CDR2 SASEGT. The CDR3 region is CASSGQGTISGANVLTF. CDR3 bases: TGTGCCAGCAGTGGGCAGGGTACGATCTCTGGGGCCAACGTCCTGACTTTC.

On this clone: This CDR3 is also generated by other DNA sequences in the sample. The chain employs TRBV7-9 and TRBJ1-1; no reliable D call. Trimming left V 3 bases short and J 4 bases short, with 6 bases between. The germline V gene encodes CDR1 SEHNR and CDR2 FQNEAQ (reference sequence). This CDR3 region has 12 residues. CDR3 sequence reads: CASSFPGTEAFF. CDR3 in DNA: TGTGCCAGCAGCTTCCCGGGCACTGAAGCTTTCTTT.

The DNA of the CDR3 is TGCGCCAGCAGCGTTACGCAGGGGGCGAACACCGGGGAGCTGTTTTTT. Translated, it gives CASSVTQGANTGELFF. V usage is TRBV5-1 and J usage is TRBJ2-2; 7 bases are shared with TRBD1. Unmatched junction bases numbered 6, after V lost 4 bases and J lost 0 bases. Germline loops: CDR1 SGHRS, CDR2 YFSETQ. This CDR3 spans 16 amino acids. Using reference TRBV5-1 and TRBJ2-2 for the parts outside the CDR3, the full variable domain is KAGVTQTPRYLIKTRGQQVTLSCSPISGHRSVSWYQQTPGQGLQFLFEYFSETQRNKGNFPGRFSGRQFSNSRSEMNVSTLELGDSALYLCASSVTQGANTGELFFGEGSRLTVL.

This clone was found a few times. This rearrangement joins TRBV29-1 to TRBJ2-3, with a tentative D call TRBD2 (6 bases). Per germline, CDR1 SQVTM and CDR2 ANQGSEA. The CDR3 is 13 amino acids. Trimming pared 4 bases from V and 3 bases from J, leaving 11 bases between. The CDR3 is CSVAYGSTDTQYF. The CDR3 DNA is TGCAGCGTTGCATACGGGAGTACAGATACGCAGTATTTT.

This chain uses TRBV6-2 or TRBV6-3 with TRBJ2-6, with TRBD1 identical over 9 bases. This CDR3 is 18 amino acids long. Germline CDR1 reads MNHEY; CDR2 reads SVGEGT. V lost 4 bases, J lost 0 bases, and 7 bases stayed unmatched. The CDR3 loop is CASSLGTGWPSGANVLTF. The DNA for the CDR3 is TGTGCCAGCAGTTTAGGGACAGGGTGGCCCTCTGGGGCCAACGTCCTGACTTTC.

The V gene is TRBV10-3, the J gene TRBJ2-1, with D tentatively TRBD2 (6 bases). This CDR3 comprises 15 residues. The germline gives CDR1 ENHRY, CDR2 SYGVKD. Trimming took off 0 bases at V and 5 bases at J, with 11 bases between the two ends. The CDR3 reads CAISESRKRDNEQFF. The CDR3 coding sequence is TGTGCCATCAGTGAGTCAAGAAAGCGGGACAATGAGCAGTTCTTC.

V usage is TRBV27 and J usage is TRBJ1-6, with 7 bases fitting TRBD1. Germline lookup yields CDR1 MNHEY and CDR2 SMNVEV (reference sequence). The CDR3 covers 14 residues. Unmatched junction bases numbered 9, after V lost 5 bases and J lost 11 bases. CDR3 sequence: CASSPGTVDPPLHF. CDR3 sequence (DNA): TGTGCCAGCAGTCCCGGGACAGTTGATCCACCCCTCCACTTT.

The CDR3 loop is CASSLIPQQTEAFF. The DNA for the CDR3 is TGTGCCAGCAGTTTAATCCCCCAACAGACCGAAGCTTTCTTT. The chain combines TRBV6-5 with TRBJ1-1, with unresolved D. Germline loops: CDR1 MNHEY, CDR2 SVGAGI. V was cut by 4 bases and J by 8 bases, with 17 bases left in between. CDR3 size: 14 residues.

This clone was observed a single time. CDR3 in amino acids: CASSLTGSSDYEQYF. The DNA for the CDR3 is TGTGCCAGCAGCTTAACAGGGAGTTCGGACTACGAGCAGTACTTC. The chain employs TRBV28 and TRBJ2-7, with D possibly being TRBD1 (6 bases). The V and J ends lost 6 bases and 3 bases respectively, with 18 bases between them. Looked up from germline, CDR1 is MDHEN and CDR2 is SYDVKM. The CDR3 runs to 15 residues.

The J gene is TRBJ2-1, the V gene TRBV19; 14 bases line up with TRBD2. V dropped 4 bases and J dropped 4; count of bases not matched to a gene: 6. The CDR3 consists of 17 residues. Per germline, CDR1 LNHDA and CDR2 SQIVND (reference sequence). CDR3 DNA sequence: TGTGCCAGTAGTACAGGCGGACTAGCGGGAGGTTACAATGAGCAGTTCTTC. Its translation is CASSTGGLAGGYNEQFF.

This rearrangement joins TRBV28 to TRBJ2-5; D possibly corresponds to TRBD2 (5 bases). CDR1 is MDHEN, CDR2 SYDVKM, per germline. Trimming cost V 7 bases and J 1 base, with 13 bases left between them. This CDR3 comprises 14 residues. The CDR3 loop is CASTPLGVQETQYF. DNA for the CDR3: TGTGCCAGCACCCCCCTCGGGGTCCAAGAGACCCAGTACTTC.

This clone was recorded once. The chain couples TRBV18 to TRBJ2-5; D might be TRBD1 (6 bases). Germline CDR1 reads KGHSH; CDR2 reads LQKENI. Trimming removed 3 bases at V and 1 base at J, with 12 bases between. The CDR3 extends over 15 amino acids. The CDR3 here is CASSPLQGSQETQYF. CDR3 nucleotide sequence: TGTGCCAGCTCACCGCTGCAGGGGTCCCAAGAGACCCAGTACTTC.

This clone is a singleton in its sample. This chain connects TRBV30 to TRBJ1-1; 7 bases match TRBD1. V trimming: 1 base; J trimming: 2 bases; junction bases outside the gene matches: 4. Germline CDR1 is GTSNPN and CDR2 is SVGIG (reference sequence). CDR3 length: 14 amino acids. The CDR3 region has the DNA TGTGCCTGGAGTGCGACAGGGATAAACACTGAAGCTTTCTTT. Residues: CAWSATGINTEAFF.

CDR3 protein: CASSPQGANTEAFF. Written as DNA, the CDR3 is TGTGCCAGCAGCCCACAGGGGGCGAACACTGAAGCTTTCTTT. J is TRBJ1-1 and V is TRBV6-2 or TRBV6-3; 9 bases map to TRBD1. V was pared by 6 bases and J by 1 base, with 3 bases of the junction left unmatched. The CDR3 runs 14 residues. Germline CDR1 MNHEY, CDR2 SVGEGT.